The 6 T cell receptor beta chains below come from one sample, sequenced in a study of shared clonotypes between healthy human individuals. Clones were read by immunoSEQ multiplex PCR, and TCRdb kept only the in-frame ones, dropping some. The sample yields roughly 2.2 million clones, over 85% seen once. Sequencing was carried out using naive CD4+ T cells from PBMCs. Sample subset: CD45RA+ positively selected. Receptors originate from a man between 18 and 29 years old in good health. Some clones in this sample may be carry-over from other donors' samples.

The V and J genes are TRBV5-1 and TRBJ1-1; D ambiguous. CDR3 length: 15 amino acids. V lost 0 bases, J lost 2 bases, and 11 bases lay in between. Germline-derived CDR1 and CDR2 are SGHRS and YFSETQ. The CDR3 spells CASSLVTGLNTEAFF. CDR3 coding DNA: TGCGCCAGCAGCTTGGTTACGGGTCTAAACACTGAAGCTTTCTTT. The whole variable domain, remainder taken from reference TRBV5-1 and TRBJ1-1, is KAGVTQTPRYLIKTRGQQVTLSCSPISGHRSVSWYQQTPGQGLQFLFEYFSETQRNKGNFPGRFSGRQFSNSRSEMNVSTLELGDSALYLCASSLVTGLNTEAFFGQGTRLTVV.

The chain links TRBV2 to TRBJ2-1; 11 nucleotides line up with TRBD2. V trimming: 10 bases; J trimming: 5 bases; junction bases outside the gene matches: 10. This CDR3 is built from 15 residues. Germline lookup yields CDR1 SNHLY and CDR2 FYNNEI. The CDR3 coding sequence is TGTGCCATGACACCACTAGCGGGAGAACACAATGAGCAGTTCTTC. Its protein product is CAMTPLAGEHNEQFF.

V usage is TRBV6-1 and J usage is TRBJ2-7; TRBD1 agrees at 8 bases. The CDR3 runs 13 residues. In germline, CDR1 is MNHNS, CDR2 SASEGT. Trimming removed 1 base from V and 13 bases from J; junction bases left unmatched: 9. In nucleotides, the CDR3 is TGTGCCAGCAGTGAAGGGGGGGACAGGTCGCTATACTTC. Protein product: CASSEGGDRSLYF.

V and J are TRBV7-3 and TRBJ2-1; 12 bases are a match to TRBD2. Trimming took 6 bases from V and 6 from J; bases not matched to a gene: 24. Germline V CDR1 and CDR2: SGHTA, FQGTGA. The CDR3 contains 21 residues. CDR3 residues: CASRNLNPLAGGSGGPNEQFF. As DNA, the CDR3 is TGTGCCAGCAGGAACCTAAATCCCCTAGCGGGAGGGTCCGGAGGTCCCAATGAGCAGTTCTTC.

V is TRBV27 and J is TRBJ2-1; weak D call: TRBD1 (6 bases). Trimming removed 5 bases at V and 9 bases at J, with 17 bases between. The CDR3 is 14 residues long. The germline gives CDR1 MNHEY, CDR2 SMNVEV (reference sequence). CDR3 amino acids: CASSPLAAGVEQFF. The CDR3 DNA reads TGTGCCAGCAGTCCACTCGCGGCAGGGGTTGAGCAGTTCTTC.

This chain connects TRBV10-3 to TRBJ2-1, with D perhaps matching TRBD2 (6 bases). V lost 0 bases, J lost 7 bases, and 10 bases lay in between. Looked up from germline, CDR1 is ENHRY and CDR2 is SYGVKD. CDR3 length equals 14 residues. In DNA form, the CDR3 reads TGTGCCATCAGTGAGTCGTTGCGGGGTAATGAGCAGTTCTTC. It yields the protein CAISESLRGNEQFF.